This passage covers 10 T cell receptor beta chains from one sample sequenced in a study of Ad26.COV2.S vaccination and SARS-CoV-2 variants. TCRdb's table, derived via immunoSEQ multiplex PCR, lists solely in-frame clones and lacks some. The sample has around 450,000 clones, about 88% seen once. Treatment described: 19 received Ad26.COV2.S at low or high dose, single or two shots; about 5 received placebo; per-sample allocation not given. Day 63 following the first vaccine or placebo injection was when the samples were taken. The sample here was peripheral blood, taken in a trial of Ad26.COV2.S vaccine versus placebo. The receptors stem from a person aged 18-65 years who received the Ad26.COV2.S COVID-19 vaccine or a placebo.

The chain carries TRBV3-1 (or the pseudogene TRBV3-2) and TRBJ1-2; D is possibly TRBD1 (5 bases). CDR1 is LGHDT and CDR2 is YNNKEL in the germline V gene (reference sequence). The CDR3 loop spans 13 amino acids. Trimming removed 2 bases at V and 10 bases at J, with 14 bases between. This CDR3 reads CASSQSNWGDYTF. CDR3 bases: TGTGCCAGCAGCCAATCTAACTGGGGCGACTACACCTTC.

The chain links TRBV6-5 to TRBJ1-1, with D unclear. Trimming took off 0 bases at V and 5 bases at J, with 10 bases between the two ends. Germline V gene lookup returns CDR1 MNHEY and CDR2 SVGAGI. This CDR3 is 14 amino acids long. CDR3 residues: CASSYSSTGTEAFF. CDR3 DNA: TGTGCCAGCAGTTACTCGAGTACGGGAACTGAAGCTTTCTTT.

The rearrangement links TRBV11-1 to TRBJ1-3, with D unclear. Germline lookup yields CDR1 SGHAT and CDR2 FQDESV (reference sequence). The CDR3 totals 15 residues. V was clipped by 6 bases and J by 0 bases, with 12 bases between them. The CDR3 loop reads CASRHELDSGNTIYF. The CDR3 DNA reads as TGTGCCAGCAGGCACGAGTTAGACTCTGGAAACACCATATATTTT.

The rearrangement links TRBV2 to TRBJ2-5; TRBD1 agrees at 7 bases. This CDR3 is 15 amino acids long. CDR1 SNHLY and CDR2 FYNNEI come from the germline V gene. The V segment lost 5 bases and the J segment 4 bases; nucleotides outside the gene matches: 10. CDR3 loop: CASSTTGTVTETQYF. CDR3 in DNA: TGTGCCAGCAGTACTACCGGGACAGTAACAGAGACCCAGTACTTC.

The chain carries TRBV7-9 and TRBJ1-6; D possibly corresponds to TRBD1 (6 bases). The V gene lost 7 bases and the J gene lost 7 bases, with 14 bases spanning the gap. CDR1 and CDR2 from the germline V gene are SEHNR and FQNEAQ (reference sequence). This CDR3 has 14 amino acids. The CDR3 DNA is TGTGCCAGCACCTCACAGGGAGGGAATTCACCCCTCCACTTT. This gives the protein CASTSQGGNSPLHF.

The genes are TRBV5-1 and TRBJ2-7; the D gene is possibly TRBD1 (5 bases). CDR3 length: 15 residues. The V end was cut by 0 bases, the J end by 1 base, with 11 bases between. Looked up from germline, CDR1 is SGHRS and CDR2 is YFSETQ. The CDR3: CASSLAGSTSYEQYF. The CDR3 nucleotides are TGCGCCAGCAGCTTGGCAGGGTCAACATCCTACGAGCAGTACTTC.

The J gene is TRBJ2-2, the V gene TRBV5-1; a weak D match, TRBD1 (6 bases). The germline V and J ends were trimmed by 0 bases and 0 bases, with 12 bases remaining between them. The CDR3 totals 17 residues. Looked up from germline, CDR1 is SGHRS and CDR2 is YFSETQ. The CDR3 sequence is CASSLADRPTNTGELFF. In DNA, the CDR3 is TGCGCCAGCAGCTTGGCCGACAGGCCGACGAACACCGGGGAGCTGTTTTTT.

CDR3 DNA: TGTGCCAGCAGCGTCATAGTAACCTCCCCTGGCTACACCTTC. Amino acid sequence: CASSVIVTSPGYTF. The rearrangement uses TRBV11-2 and TRBJ1-2, with D unresolved. CDR1 is SGHAT, CDR2 FQNNGV, per germline. This CDR3 has 14 amino acids. Trimming pared 5 bases from V and 7 bases from J, leaving 17 bases between.

V usage is TRBV4-1 and J usage is TRBJ1-4, with TRBD1 identical over 7 bases. With 4 bases clipped from V and 4 bases from J, the junction kept 3 bases outside the gene matches. Germline lookup yields CDR1 MGHRA and CDR2 YSYEKL. This CDR3 has 14 residues. The CDR3 sequence is CASSRQGLNEKLFF. CDR3 sequence (DNA): TGCGCCAGCAGCCGACAGGGCCTTAATGAAAAACTGTTTTTT.

This chain joins TRBV14 and TRBJ1-4; perhaps TRBD1 as D (5 bases). Germline V gives CDR1 SGHDN, CDR2 FVKESK. This CDR3 has 14 amino acids. Trimming removed 8 bases from V and 8 bases from J, with 18 bases in between. The CDR3 DNA reads TGTGCCAGCTCCTACGCGGGGCTCGGGGAAAAACTGTTTTTT. Its protein is CASSYAGLGEKLFF.